Given below is one TCR beta chain in context. The data were produced by immunoSEQ multiplex PCR, yet TCRdb's version contains in-frame clones alone and is incomplete. The table has some 77,000 clones, 65% to 90% seen once. This record belongs to a study of technical replicates of blood from a few donors. The TCR originated in a human donor in good health. Some clones in this sample may be carry-over from other donors' samples. The sequenced sample consisted of PBMCs.

The DNA of the CDR3 is TGTGCCAGCAGCTGGCGGGGGACACAAAATTCACCCCTCCACTTT. It codes for CASSWRGTQNSPLHF. The gene calls are TRBV11-2 and TRBJ1-6; perhaps TRBD1 as D (6 bases). This CDR3 contains 15 residues. Germline values: CDR1 SGHAT, CDR2 FQNNGV. V shed 4 bases and J shed 7 bases, with 14 bases lying between them.